One sample yielded the 25 T cell receptor beta chains listed below, sequenced in a study of patients and donors after allogeneic stem cell transplantation. Each CDR3 protein gets one entry after TCRdb re-called the RT-PCR reads with MiXCR. Among about a million distinct CDR3 sequences listed, about 20% were seen once. The source material was blood, either unsorted or a sorted T cell fraction (not recorded which). These receptors were collected from a human donor who was either an allogeneic HSCT recipient or a stem cell or donor lymphocyte infusion donor (not recorded which). It is not recorded whose cells these are; they may come from a transplant donor.

This clonotype was counted a few times. The chain links TRBV2 to TRBJ1-6; D is possibly TRBD1 (6 bases). The CDR3 has 15 residues. The V and J ends lost 9 bases and 14 bases respectively, with 26 bases between them. Germline V gives CDR1 SNHLY, CDR2 FYNNEI. CDR3 sequence: CARLMTEKGGMALHF. The CDR3 coding sequence is TGTGCCAGGCTGATGACAGAAAAAGGGGGTATGGCCCTCCACTTT.

This clonotype has ten or more counts. The chain employs TRBV28 and TRBJ1-2; D call uncertain. CDR1 MDHEN and CDR2 SYDVKM come from the germline V gene. Trimming took 6 bases from V and 0 from J, leaving 8 bases between them. The CDR3 has 13 amino acids. The CDR3 here is CASSLDPNYGYTF. CDR3 sequence (DNA): TGTGCCAGCAGCCTCGACCCTAACTATGGCTACACCTTC.

About this clonotype: This could be a read error, since a much larger clone is one nucleotide away. This chain uses TRBV4-1 with TRBJ2-7, with D uncertain. The germline V gene has CDR1 MGHRA and CDR2 YSYEKL. The CDR3 has 15 amino acids. The CDR3 protein is CASSQDRTVTYEHYF. For the CDR3, the DNA is TGCGCCAGCAGCCAAGATCGGACGGTTACCTACGAGCATTACTTC.

The chain uses TRBV12-3 or TRBV12-4 and TRBJ1-2, with 8 bases fitting TRBD1. Germline trimming cut 5 bases from V and 7 bases from J; bases unmatched to any gene: 6. The length of the CDR3 is 13 residues. CDR3 sequence reads: CASSPDRELGYTF. The CDR3 DNA sequence: TGTGCCAGCAGTCCGGACAGGGAGCTTGGCTACACCTTC.

This clonotype has at least ten counts. This chain uses TRBV29-1 with TRBJ2-1; unclear D gene. The V end lost 5 bases, the J end lost 0 bases, and 11 bases lay between the germline ends. Germline loops: CDR1 SQVTM, CDR2 ANQGSEA. The CDR3 is made up of 14 amino acids. This chain's CDR3 is CSVKTGGSYNEQFF. The CDR3 nucleotides read TGCAGCGTTAAGACGGGTGGCTCCTACAATGAGCAGTTCTTC.

The genes are TRBV11-2 and TRBJ2-7, with TRBD1 matching 7 bases. The V gene's germline CDR1 is SGHAT and CDR2 FQNNGV. This CDR3 is 17 amino acids long. After removal of 5 bases from V and 3 bases from J, the junction contained 16 bases not matched to a gene. CDR3 nucleotide sequence: TGTGCCAGCAGCCTGGAGATCGACAGGGAACGCCTCTACGAGCAGTACTTC. This codes for CASSLEIDRERLYEQYF.

The chain employs TRBV5-5 and TRBJ2-7, with D perhaps matching TRBD1 (5 bases). There are 16 residues in the CDR3. Trimming took 4 bases from V and 4 from J, leaving 21 bases between them. The germline gives CDR1 SGHKS, CDR2 YYEKEE (reference sequence). CDR3 sequence reads: CASSPDQGRRWYEQYF. The CDR3 coding sequence is TGTGCCAGCAGCCCAGACCAGGGCAGGCGATGGTACGAGCAGTACTTC.

This chain joins TRBV5-1 and TRBJ2-7; tentatively, D is TRBD1 (6 bases). Trimming pared 6 bases from V and 2 bases from J, leaving 15 bases between. CDR1 is SGHRS and CDR2 is YFSETQ in the germline V gene. This CDR3 comprises 14 residues. The CDR3 DNA reads TGCGCCAGCACTCGGGAAGACAGGACCTACGAGCAGTACTTC. It encodes CASTREDRTYEQYF.

The chain joins TRBV5-1 to TRBJ2-7, with TRBD1 matching 11 bases. J lost 4 bases, V lost 4 bases, and 4 bases had no gene match. Germline V gene lookup returns CDR1 SGHRS and CDR2 YFSETQ. The CDR3 spans 14 residues. CDR3 amino acids: CASSRTGGDYEQYF. In DNA, the CDR3 is TGCGCCAGCAGCAGGACAGGGGGCGATTACGAGCAGTACTTC. Full variable domain (outside the CDR3, taken from reference TRBV5-1 and TRBJ2-7): KAGVTQTPRYLIKTRGQQVTLSCSPISGHRSVSWYQQTPGQGLQFLFEYFSETQRNKGNFPGRFSGRQFSNSRSEMNVSTLELGDSALYLCASSRTGGDYEQYFGPGTRLTVT.

This clonotype has just a few counts. The chain links TRBV20-1 to TRBJ1-5; D is possibly TRBD1 (5 bases). CDR3 length equals 12 residues. CDR1 DFQATT and CDR2 SNEGSKA come from the germline V gene (reference sequence). The V and J ends lost 4 bases and 7 bases respectively, with 11 bases between them. This CDR3 is CSAKGSSQPQHF. In DNA form, the CDR3 reads TGCAGTGCTAAGGGGTCCTCACAGCCCCAGCATTTT.

This clonotype has only one observation. The chain couples TRBV7-9 to TRBJ2-7; D gene uncertain. Trimming cost V 3 bases and J 6 bases, with 15 bases left between them. The CDR3 sequence is 14 residues long. The germline V gene has CDR1 SEHNR and CDR2 FQNEAQ (reference sequence). The CDR3 loop reads CASSFQSEQSEQYF. The CDR3 DNA follows: TGTGCCAGCAGCTTTCAGTCCGAGCAGTCCGAGCAGTACTTC.

This clonotype came up a few times. The V gene is TRBV7-3, the J gene TRBJ1-2; D ambiguous. Germline-derived CDR1 and CDR2 are SGHTA and FQGTGA. V shed 1 base and J shed 6 bases, with 24 bases lying between them. The CDR3 sequence is 18 residues long. For the CDR3, the DNA is TGTGCCAGCAGCTTAAACCGACCATCCGGTGTGAAGGGCGATGGCTACACCTTC. It translates to CASSLNRPSGVKGDGYTF.

This sequence joins TRBV28 and TRBJ2-3; 11 bases align to TRBD1. V lost 6 bases, J lost 3 bases, and 8 bases stayed unmatched. In germline, CDR1 is MDHEN, CDR2 SYDVKM. This CDR3 contains 16 residues. The CDR3 is CASREGQGELTDTQYF. CDR3 nucleotides: TGTGCCAGCAGGGAGGGACAGGGGGAGTTGACAGATACGCAGTATTTT.

In nucleotides, the CDR3 is TGTGCCAGCAGCCGGACTAGCGATACCTACGAGCAGTACTTC. Amino acid sequence: CASSRTSDTYEQYF. The chain combines TRBV12-3 or TRBV12-4 with TRBJ2-7, with TRBD2 matching over 9 bases. After removal of 6 bases from V and 2 bases from J, the junction contained 5 bases not matched to a gene. The CDR3 is 14 amino acids.

This clonotype was detected only a few times. The rearrangement links TRBV10-3 to TRBJ2-5, with 8 bases identical to TRBD2. There are 17 residues in the CDR3. Germline CDR1 reads ENHRY; CDR2 reads SYGVKD. V lost 2 bases to trimming and J lost 2 bases; unmatched junction nucleotides: 10. CDR3 amino acids: CAISEPNLLAGQETQYF. CDR3 sequence (DNA): TGTGCCATCAGTGAGCCGAACCTCCTAGCGGGTCAAGAGACCCAGTACTTC.

There are a few counts of this clonotype. The chain links TRBV5-1 to TRBJ2-7; TRBD1 matches 10 bases. The CDR3 is 14 residues long. V trimming: 4 bases; J trimming: 5 bases; junction bases outside the gene matches: 6. Germline CDR1 reads SGHRS; CDR2 reads YFSETQ. CDR3: CASSPGQGFHEQYF. CDR3 nucleotide sequence: TGCGCCAGCAGCCCGGGACAGGGGTTCCACGAGCAGTACTTC. The variable domain in full, completed from reference TRBV5-1 and TRBJ2-7, reads KAGVTQTPRYLIKTRGQQVTLSCSPISGHRSVSWYQQTPGQGLQFLFEYFSETQRNKGNFPGRFSGRQFSNSRSEMNVSTLELGDSALYLCASSPGQGFHEQYFGPGTRLTVT.

Only a few counts were recorded for this clonotype. The chain employs TRBV2 and TRBJ2-2, with TRBD2 identical over 9 bases. V was pared by 7 bases and J by 2 bases, with 11 bases of the junction left unmatched. The CDR3 has 17 residues. Germline V CDR1 and CDR2: SNHLY, FYNNEI. The CDR3 sequence: CASTPLSSGGNTGELFF. The CDR3 coding sequence is TGTGCCAGCACTCCCCTAAGTAGCGGGGGTAACACCGGGGAGCTGTTTTTT.

The table lists this clonotype with a few counts. V and J are TRBV5-6 and TRBJ1-2; D is unresolved. This CDR3 is built from 13 residues. V was cut by 0 bases and J by 3 bases, with 6 bases left in between. Germline V gene lookup returns CDR1 SGHDT and CDR2 YYEEEE. The CDR3 region is CASSLATDYGYTF. The CDR3 DNA follows: TGTGCCAGCAGCTTGGCTACTGACTATGGCTACACCTTC.

V gene TRBV2 combines with J gene TRBJ2-1; TRBD1 is a possible D gene (5 bases). The germline CDR1 and CDR2 sequences are SNHLY and FYNNEI. The CDR3 is made up of 11 amino acids. The CDR3: CVSGWGNEQFF. CDR3 bases: TGTGTTTCAGGGTGGGGCAATGAGCAGTTCTTC.

This clonotype came up a few times. This chain joins TRBV10-2 and TRBJ1-5; D unresolved. This CDR3 is 14 amino acids long. The V and J ends lost 2 bases and 1 base respectively, with 6 bases between them. Germline V gene sequence: CDR1 WSHSY, CDR2 SAAADI. The CDR3 loop reads CASSEDKSNQPQHF. CDR3 sequence (DNA): TGCGCCAGCAGTGAGGATAAAAGCAATCAGCCCCAGCATTTT.

The chain uses TRBV18 and TRBJ2-2; TRBD2 might be the D (5 bases). V lost 2 bases and J 3 bases, leaving 7 bases between the germline ends. This CDR3 contains 14 residues. The germline V gene encodes CDR1 KGHSH and CDR2 LQKENI. DNA of the CDR3: TGTGCCAGCTCACCAAGGACTTACACCGGGGAGCTGTTTTTT. Translation gives CASSPRTYTGELFF.

This chain joins TRBV6-1 and TRBJ1-3; D is possibly TRBD1 (5 bases). Trimming cost V 8 bases and J 2 bases, with 13 bases left between them. The length of the CDR3 is 14 residues. Germline V gene sequence: CDR1 MNHNS, CDR2 SASEGT. CDR3 loop: CASGMGTTGNTIYF. CDR3 in DNA: TGTGCCAGCGGAATGGGGACCACTGGAAACACCATATATTTT.

The rearrangement links TRBV20-1 to TRBJ2-3; TRBD2 aligns across 7 bases. The germline gives CDR1 DFQATT, CDR2 SNEGSKA (reference sequence). This CDR3 is built from 15 residues. DNA of the CDR3: TGCAGAGGAATCGGGGGACTAAATCCCACAGATACGCAGTATTTT. Its translation is CRGIGGLNPTDTQYF.

With regard to this clonotype: The junction does not match germline at one end; this may be a read error. The chain uses TRBV25-1 and TRBJ2-3; D is perhaps TRBD2 (6 bases). CDR1 and CDR2 from the germline V gene are MGHDK and SYGVNS. This CDR3 spans 10 amino acids. CDR3 region: CGTSTDTQYF. The CDR3 DNA is TGCGGGACTAGCACAGATACGCAGTATTTT.

This clonotype was counted only a few times. V is TRBV29-1 and J is TRBJ2-6; the D is unclear. CDR3 size: 15 residues. The ends were cut back, 4 bases at V and 0 bases at J, with 10 bases in the middle. The germline gives CDR1 SQVTM, CDR2 ANQGSEA. The chain's CDR3 is CSVVGAPSGANVLTF. The CDR3 DNA is TGCAGCGTTGTAGGAGCCCCCTCTGGGGCCAACGTCCTGACTTTC.